Below, 25 T cell receptor beta chains from the same sample are listed, as sequenced in a study of shared clonotypes between healthy human individuals. Produced via immunoSEQ multiplex PCR; TCRdb's table is partial and in-frame only. This sample has around 600,000 clones; less than 98% occur once, and the top ten carry around 0.057%. Sequencing input: naive CD4+ T cells sorted from blood. Subset of the sample: CD45RA+ positively selected. These receptors originate from a woman in her 30s in good health.

V usage is TRBV7-9 and J usage is TRBJ2-1; TRBD2 agrees at 11 bases. This CDR3 comprises 16 residues. Germline V gene sequence: CDR1 SEHNR, CDR2 FQNEAQ (reference sequence). The V segment lost 1 base and the J segment 10 bases; nucleotides outside the gene matches: 9. The DNA for the CDR3 is TGTGCCAGCAGCTTAGGTGGGACTAGCGGCTTGAGAGAGCAGTTCTTC. It encodes CASSLGGTSGLREQFF.

This chain connects TRBV27 to TRBJ1-1; possible D gene TRBD1, 5 bases. V lost 6 bases to trimming and J lost 0 bases, with 8 bases between them. This CDR3 spans 13 amino acids. Germline V lookup: CDR1 MNHEY, CDR2 SMNVEV (reference sequence). This chain's CDR3 is CASRGQMNTEAFF. In DNA, the CDR3 is TGTGCCAGCAGAGGACAAATGAACACTGAAGCTTTCTTT.

The rearrangement joins TRBV11-2 to TRBJ2-3; maybe TRBD2 (6 bases). The CDR3 consists of 14 residues. The germline V and J ends were trimmed by 3 bases and 4 bases, with 11 bases remaining between them. The germline V gene encodes CDR1 SGHAT and CDR2 FQNNGV. CDR3 coding DNA: TGTGCCAGCAGCTTTGCGGGATATGCAGATACGCAGTATTTT. It is translated as CASSFAGYADTQYF.

V usage is TRBV5-1 and J usage is TRBJ1-2; D possibly corresponds to TRBD1 (5 bases). This CDR3 region has 11 residues. From germline, CDR1 is SGHRS and CDR2 YFSETQ. The V end was cut by 0 bases, the J end by 8 bases, with 5 bases between. The CDR3 reads CASSLDRGYTF. CDR3 bases: TGCGCCAGCAGCTTGGACAGGGGCTACACCTTC.

The J gene is TRBJ1-5, the V gene TRBV2, with D maybe TRBD1 (5 bases). The CDR3 runs 15 residues. The germline V gene encodes CDR1 SNHLY and CDR2 FYNNEI. Trimming removed 2 bases at V and 3 bases at J, with 11 bases between. The CDR3 DNA reads TGTGCCAGCAGTGAACGCCGGGGGGTCAATCAGCCCCAGCATTTT. This codes for CASSERRGVNQPQHF.

This sequence joins TRBV18 and TRBJ2-7, with 8 nucleotides matching TRBD2. CDR3 length: 16 residues. From germline, CDR1 is KGHSH and CDR2 LQKENI. Trimming cost V 3 bases and J 3 bases; bases outside gene matches: 10. CDR3 in DNA: TGTGCCAGCTCACCCCCGGGAGGGAGGGCCCTCTACGAGCAGTACTTC. This gives the protein CASSPPGGRALYEQYF.

J is TRBJ1-4 and V is TRBV25-1, with 10 bases lining up with TRBD1. This CDR3 is 15 amino acids long. From germline, CDR1 is MGHDK and CDR2 SYGVNS. J was trimmed by 6 bases and V by 5 bases; bases with no gene match: 6. The chain's CDR3 is CASSLSGTGDEKLFF. In DNA form, the CDR3 reads TGTGCCAGCAGTCTTTCCGGGACAGGGGATGAAAAACTGTTTTTT.

The rearrangement links TRBV2 to TRBJ2-5, with 8 bases fitting TRBD1. This CDR3 has 13 residues. V shed 5 bases and J 12 bases; nucleotides not matched to a gene: 11. CDR1 is SNHLY, CDR2 FYNNEI, per germline. CDR3 protein: CASSLKTGVREYF. The CDR3 coding sequence is TGTGCCAGCAGTCTTAAGACAGGGGTTAGGGAGTACTTC.

The chain carries TRBV7-2 and TRBJ2-1; TRBD2 matches 8 bases. V was pared by 1 base and J by 7 bases, with 6 bases of the junction left unmatched. The CDR3 runs 15 residues. CDR1 is SGHTA, CDR2 FQGNSA, per germline. The CDR3 nucleotides read TGTGCCAGCAGCTTAGAGCCAGCGGGAGCAAATGAGCAGTTCTTC. It encodes CASSLEPAGANEQFF.

This chain links TRBV28 with TRBJ2-7; 8 nucleotides align to TRBD2. There are 14 residues in the CDR3. The trim removed 5 bases at V and 6 bases at J, leaving 9 bases unmatched. The germline V gene encodes CDR1 MDHEN and CDR2 SYDVKM. The CDR3 sequence is CASSPGTRHGEQYF. Written as DNA, the CDR3 is TGTGCCAGCAGTCCCGGGACTAGGCACGGCGAGCAGTACTTC.

The J gene is TRBJ2-6, the V gene TRBV18; D assignment may be TRBD1 or TRBD2 (6 bases each). V was pared by 0 bases and J by 2 bases, with 14 bases between. The CDR3 covers 18 residues. Germline V gene lookup returns CDR1 KGHSH and CDR2 LQKENI. Here the CDR3 DNA reads TGTGCCAGCTCACCACCGTCAGGGGAGGTGCCTGGGGCCAACGTCCTGACTTTC. It yields the protein CASSPPSGEVPGANVLTF.

The chain employs TRBV28 and TRBJ2-2; D gene unclear. The CDR3 contains 15 residues. With 3 bases removed from V and 4 bases from J, the gap between germline ends came to 12 bases. Germline V gene data show CDR1 as MDHEN and CDR2 as SYDVKM. The CDR3 DNA is TGTGCCAGCAGTTTTTTGGCGCAGCTCACCGGGGAGCTGTTTTTT. Translating gives CASSFLAQLTGELFF.

This chain uses TRBV19 with TRBJ2-3; TRBD2 matches 12 bases. V shed 5 bases, J shed 4 bases, and the junction held 7 bases outside the gene matches. CDR1 LNHDA and CDR2 SQIVND come from the germline V gene (reference sequence). The CDR3 length is 16 residues. The DNA of the CDR3 is TGTGCCAGTAGTGACAGGACTAGCGGGATGGCAGATACGCAGTATTTT. It encodes CASSDRTSGMADTQYF.

The chain is built from TRBV10-3 and TRBJ2-7, with 8 nucleotides matching TRBD1. There are 12 residues in the CDR3. V shed 11 bases and J 4 bases; nucleotides not matched to a gene: 7. In germline, CDR1 is ENHRY, CDR2 SYGVKD. The CDR3 loop reads CASGQEGYEQYF. DNA of the CDR3: TGTGCCTCGGGACAGGAAGGGTACGAGCAGTACTTC.

The chain employs TRBV6-8 and TRBJ2-3; possible D gene TRBD1, 6 bases. The length of the CDR3 is 16 residues. Trimming cost V 3 bases and J 0 bases, with 13 bases left between them. Per germline, CDR1 MNHGY and CDR2 SAAAGT. The CDR3 DNA is TGTGCCAGCAGTTATTTAACAGGGCTCAGCACAGATACGCAGTATTTT. Its translation: CASSYLTGLSTDTQYF.

The rearrangement links TRBV2 to TRBJ2-5, with D possibly called TRBD1 or TRBD2 (5 bases each). Germline assignment: CDR1 SNHLY and CDR2 FYNNEI. Trimming shortened V by 9 bases and J by 4 bases, and 15 bases separated the two germline ends. The length of the CDR3 is 13 residues. The CDR3 region has the DNA TGTGCCAGTACCGAGGGGTGGGGAGAGACCCAGTACTTC. This sequence encodes CASTEGWGETQYF.

This clone showed up just once. The chain has TRBV15 and TRBJ1-1; D is perhaps TRBD1 (5 bases). The CDR3 loop spans 12 amino acids. The germline gives CDR1 LNHNV, CDR2 YYDKDF (reference sequence). V was shortened by 10 bases and J by 3 bases, with 12 bases between the two germline ends. This chain's CDR3 is CAIGGDHTEAFF. For the CDR3, the DNA is TGTGCCATCGGGGGGGACCACACTGAAGCTTTCTTT.

The chain joins TRBV4-1 to TRBJ2-7; D remains ambiguous. The ends were cut back, 4 bases at V and 3 bases at J, with 10 bases in the middle. Germline V gives CDR1 MGHRA, CDR2 YSYEKL. This CDR3 has 13 residues. The CDR3: CASSLGGFYEQYF. The CDR3 coding sequence is TGCGCCAGCAGCCTAGGCGGCTTCTACGAGCAGTACTTC.

This sequence joins TRBV15 and TRBJ1-2; 8 bases are a match to TRBD1. Germline V gene sequence: CDR1 LNHNV, CDR2 YYDKDF (reference sequence). The CDR3 contains 18 residues. Trimming at V came to 1 base and at J to 5 bases, leaving 15 bases not matched to a gene. CDR3 region: CATSRVPYGQGGLYGYTF. In DNA, the CDR3 is TGTGCCACCAGCAGAGTGCCGTATGGACAGGGAGGTTTATATGGCTACACCTTC. Supplemented by reference TRBV15 and TRBJ1-2, the full variable domain reads DAMVIQNPRYQVTQFGKPVTLSCSQTLNHNVMYWYQQKSSQAPKLLFHYYDKDFNNEADTPDNFQSRRPNTSFCFLDIRSPGLGDTAMYLCATSRVPYGQGGLYGYTFGSGTRLTVV.

The V call is TRBV19, the J call TRBJ1-1; D call uncertain. This CDR3 region has 14 residues. Trimming shortened V by 5 bases and J by 2 bases, and 12 bases separated the two germline ends. Germline V gene data show CDR1 as LNHDA and CDR2 as SQIVND (reference sequence). The CDR3 sequence: CASSALPVNTEAFF. CDR3 sequence (DNA): TGTGCCAGTAGTGCCCTTCCGGTTAACACTGAAGCTTTCTTT.

The chain joins TRBV5-3 to TRBJ2-7; 13 bases map to TRBD2. TRBV5-3 is filed as an ORF, its function uncertain. This CDR3 is built from 15 residues. Trimming cost V 4 bases and J 6 bases; bases outside gene matches: 7. CDR3 DNA sequence: TGTGCCAGAAGCATGCCGGGACTAGCGGGACCCGAGCAGTACTTC. Its protein product is CARSMPGLAGPEQYF.

This clone came up once. This chain connects TRBV2 to TRBJ1-2, with no clear D. From germline, CDR1 is SNHLY and CDR2 FYNNEI. Trimming took 6 bases from V and 3 from J, leaving 5 bases between them. The CDR3 consists of 11 residues. The CDR3 nucleotides are TGTGCCAGCAGAAAGGACTATGGCTACACCTTC. This codes for CASRKDYGYTF.

The chain combines TRBV30 with TRBJ1-2, with D perhaps matching TRBD1 (5 bases). CDR3 size: 13 residues. Per germline, CDR1 GTSNPN and CDR2 SVGIG (reference sequence). The V and J ends lost 0 bases and 4 bases respectively, with 9 bases between them. The CDR3 reads CAWSVSDSYGYTF. DNA of the CDR3: TGTGCCTGGAGTGTATCAGACAGCTATGGCTACACCTTC.

The V call is TRBV9, the J call TRBJ2-1; possible D gene TRBD1, 6 bases. CDR3 length: 14 amino acids. The germline V gene encodes CDR1 SGDLS and CDR2 YYNGEE. The germline V and J ends were trimmed by 4 bases and 8 bases, with 16 bases remaining between them. DNA of the CDR3: TGTGCCAGCAGCATTTCGACAGGTAACTATGAGCAGTTCTTC. It translates to CASSISTGNYEQFF. Looking up the rest from reference TRBV9 and TRBJ2-1 gives the full variable domain: DSGVTQTPKHLITATGQRVTLRCSPRSGDLSVYWYQQSLDQGLQFLIQYYNGEERAKGNILERFSAQQFPDLHSELNLSSLELGDSALYFCASSISTGNYEQFFGPGTRLTVL.

This sequence joins TRBV28 and TRBJ1-5; D is uncertain. CDR3 size: 16 residues. CDR1 and CDR2 from the germline V gene are MDHEN and SYDVKM. V was clipped by 3 bases and J by 2 bases, with 14 bases between them. In nucleotides, the CDR3 is TGTGCCAGCAGTTTCATGCCAACGAGGGGCAATCAGCCCCAGCATTTT. It encodes CASSFMPTRGNQPQHF.